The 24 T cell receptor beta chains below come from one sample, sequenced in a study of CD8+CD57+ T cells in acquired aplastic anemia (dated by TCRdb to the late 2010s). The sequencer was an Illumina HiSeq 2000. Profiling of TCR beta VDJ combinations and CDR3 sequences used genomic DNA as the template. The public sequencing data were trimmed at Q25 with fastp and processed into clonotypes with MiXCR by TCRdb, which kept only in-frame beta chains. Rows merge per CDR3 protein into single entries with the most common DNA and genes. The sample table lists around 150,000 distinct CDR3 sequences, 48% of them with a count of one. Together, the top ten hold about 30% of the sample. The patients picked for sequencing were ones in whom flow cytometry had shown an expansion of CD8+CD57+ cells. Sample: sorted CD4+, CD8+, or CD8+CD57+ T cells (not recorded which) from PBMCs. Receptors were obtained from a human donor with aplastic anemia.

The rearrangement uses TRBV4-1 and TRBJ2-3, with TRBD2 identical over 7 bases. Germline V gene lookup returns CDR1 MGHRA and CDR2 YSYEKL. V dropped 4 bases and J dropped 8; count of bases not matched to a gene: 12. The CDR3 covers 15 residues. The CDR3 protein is CASSPLAGVRGTQYF. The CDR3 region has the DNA TGCGCCAGCAGCCCGTTGGCGGGAGTCCGTGGTACGCAGTATTTT.

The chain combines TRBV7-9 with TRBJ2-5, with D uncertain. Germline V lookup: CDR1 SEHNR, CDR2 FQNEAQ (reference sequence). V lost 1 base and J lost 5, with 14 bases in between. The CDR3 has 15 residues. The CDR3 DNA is TGTGCCAGCAGCTTAGGAGAAGCGTCCGAGGAGACCCAGTACTTC. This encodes CASSLGEASEETQYF. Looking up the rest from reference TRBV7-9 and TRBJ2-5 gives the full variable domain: DTGVSQNPRHKITKRGQNVTFRCDPISEHNRLYWYRQTLGQGPEFLTYFQNEAQLEKSRLLSDRFSAERPKGSFSTLEIQRTEQGDSAMYLCASSLGEASEETQYFGPGTRLLVL.

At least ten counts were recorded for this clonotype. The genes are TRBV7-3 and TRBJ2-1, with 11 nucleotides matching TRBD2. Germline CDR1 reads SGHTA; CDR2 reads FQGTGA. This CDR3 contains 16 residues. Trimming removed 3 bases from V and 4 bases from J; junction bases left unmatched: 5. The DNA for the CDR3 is TGTGCCAGCAGCTTTAGCGGGAGGGGGGATTACAATGAGCAGTTCTTC. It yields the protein CASSFSGRGDYNEQFF.

CDR3 coding DNA: TGTGCCAGCAGTAGACGGGCTCGCAATCAGCCCCAGCATTTT. Translation gives CASSRRARNQPQHF. The chain links TRBV30 to TRBJ1-5; D unresolved. V lost 8 bases, J lost 2 bases, and 16 bases lay in between. CDR3 size: 14 residues. Germline CDR1 and CDR2: GTSNPN and SVGIG (reference sequence).

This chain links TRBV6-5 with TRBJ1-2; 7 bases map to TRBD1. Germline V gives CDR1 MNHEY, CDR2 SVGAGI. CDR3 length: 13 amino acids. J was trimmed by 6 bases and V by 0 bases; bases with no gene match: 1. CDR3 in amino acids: CASSYSTGDGYTF. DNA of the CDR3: TGTGCCAGCAGTTACTCCACAGGGGATGGCTACACCTTC.

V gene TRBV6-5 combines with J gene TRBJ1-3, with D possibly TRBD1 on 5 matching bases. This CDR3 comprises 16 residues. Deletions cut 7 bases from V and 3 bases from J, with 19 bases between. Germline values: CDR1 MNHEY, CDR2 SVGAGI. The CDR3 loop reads CASTYSGTADGNTIYF. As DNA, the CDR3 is TGTGCCAGCACCTACTCAGGGACGGCAGATGGAAACACCATATATTTT.

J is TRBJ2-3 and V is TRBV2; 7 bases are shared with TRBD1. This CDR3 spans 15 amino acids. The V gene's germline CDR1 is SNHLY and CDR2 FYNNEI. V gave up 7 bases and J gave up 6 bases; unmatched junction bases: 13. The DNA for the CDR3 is TGTGCCAGCAATAGTTACAACAGGGGAATGGATACGCAGTATTTT. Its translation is CASNSYNRGMDTQYF.

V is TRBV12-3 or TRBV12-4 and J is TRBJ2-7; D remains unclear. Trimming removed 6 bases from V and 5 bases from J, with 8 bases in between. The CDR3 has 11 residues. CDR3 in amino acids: CASRYGNEQYF. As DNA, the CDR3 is TGTGCCAGCAGGTATGGGAACGAGCAGTACTTC.

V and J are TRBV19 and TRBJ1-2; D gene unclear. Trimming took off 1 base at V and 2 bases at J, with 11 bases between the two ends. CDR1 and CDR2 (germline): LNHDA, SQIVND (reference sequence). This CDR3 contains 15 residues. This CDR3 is CASSIGPTGNYGYTF. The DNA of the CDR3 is TGTGCCAGTAGTATAGGGCCTACGGGGAACTATGGCTACACCTTC. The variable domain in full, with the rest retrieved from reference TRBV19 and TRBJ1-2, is DGGITQSPKYLFRKEGQNVTLSCEQNLNHDAMYWYRQDPGQGLRLIYYSQIVNDFQKGDIAEGYSVSREKKESFPLTVTSAQKNPTAFYLCASSIGPTGNYGYTFGSGTRLTVV.

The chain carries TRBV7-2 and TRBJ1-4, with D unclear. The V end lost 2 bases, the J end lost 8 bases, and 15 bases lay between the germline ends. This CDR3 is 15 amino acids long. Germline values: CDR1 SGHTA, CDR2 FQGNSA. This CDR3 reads CASSLSLGLREKLFF. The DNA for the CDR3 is TGTGCCAGCAGCTTAAGCCTAGGGCTTCGGGAAAAACTGTTTTTT.

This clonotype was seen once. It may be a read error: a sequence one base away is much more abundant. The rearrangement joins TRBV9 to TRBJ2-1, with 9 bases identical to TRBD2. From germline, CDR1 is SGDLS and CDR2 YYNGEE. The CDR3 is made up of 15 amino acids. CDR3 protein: CASSVGLAASNQQFF. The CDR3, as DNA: TGTGCCAGCAGCGTAGGACTAGCGGCTAGCAATCAGCAGTTCTTC.

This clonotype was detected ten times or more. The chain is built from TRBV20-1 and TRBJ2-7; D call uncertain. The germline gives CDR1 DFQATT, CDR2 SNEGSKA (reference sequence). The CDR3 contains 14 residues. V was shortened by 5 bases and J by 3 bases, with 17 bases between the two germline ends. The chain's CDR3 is CSAPSPGGLYEQYF. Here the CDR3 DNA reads TGCAGTGCTCCTTCCCCAGGCGGTCTCTACGAGCAGTACTTC.

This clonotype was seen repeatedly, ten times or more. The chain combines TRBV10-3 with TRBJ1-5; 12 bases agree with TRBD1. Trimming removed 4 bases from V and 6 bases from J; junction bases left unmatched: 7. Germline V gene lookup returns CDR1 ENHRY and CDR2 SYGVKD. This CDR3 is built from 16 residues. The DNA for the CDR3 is TGTGCCATCAGTGGAACCGGGACAGGGGGCGGTCAGCCCCAGCATTTT. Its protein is CAISGTGTGGGQPQHF.

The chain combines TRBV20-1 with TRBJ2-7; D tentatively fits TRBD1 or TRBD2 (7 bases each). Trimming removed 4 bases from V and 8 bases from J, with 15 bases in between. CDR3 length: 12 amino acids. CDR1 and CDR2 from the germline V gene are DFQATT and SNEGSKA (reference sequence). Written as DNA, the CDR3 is TGCAGTGCTAAGCGGGACAGCGACAAGCAGTACTTC. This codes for CSAKRDSDKQYF.

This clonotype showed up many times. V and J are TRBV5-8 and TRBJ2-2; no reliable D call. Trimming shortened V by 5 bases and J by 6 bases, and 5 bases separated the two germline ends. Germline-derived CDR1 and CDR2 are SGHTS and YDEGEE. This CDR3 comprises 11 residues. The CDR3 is CASSEPGELFF. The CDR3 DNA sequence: TGTGCCAGCAGTGAGCCCGGGGAGCTGTTTTTT.

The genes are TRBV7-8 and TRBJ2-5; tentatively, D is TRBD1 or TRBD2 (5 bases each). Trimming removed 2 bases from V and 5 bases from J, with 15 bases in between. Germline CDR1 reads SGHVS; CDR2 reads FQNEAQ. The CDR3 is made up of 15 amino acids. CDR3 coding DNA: TGTGCCAGCAGCTTACCCCCACCTTGGGGGGAGACCCAGTACTTC. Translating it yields CASSLPPPWGETQYF.

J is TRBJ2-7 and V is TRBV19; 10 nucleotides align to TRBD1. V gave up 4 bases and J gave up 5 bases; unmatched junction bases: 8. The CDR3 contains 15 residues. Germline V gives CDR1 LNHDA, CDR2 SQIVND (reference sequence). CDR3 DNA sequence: TGTGCCAGTAGTACGGGGACAGGGGTAACCCACGAGCAGTACTTC. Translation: CASSTGTGVTHEQYF. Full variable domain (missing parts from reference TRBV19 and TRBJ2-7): DGGITQSPKYLFRKEGQNVTLSCEQNLNHDAMYWYRQDPGQGLRLIYYSQIVNDFQKGDIAEGYSVSREKKESFPLTVTSAQKNPTAFYLCASSTGTGVTHEQYFGPGTRLTVT.

This CDR3 reads CASSPRTEPGNTIYF. In DNA, the CDR3 is TGTGCCAGCTCACCACGGACGGAACCTGGAAACACCATATATTTT. The chain couples TRBV18 to TRBJ1-3, with D unresolved. The V gene lost 1 base and the J gene lost 2 bases, with 9 bases spanning the gap. The CDR3 has 15 amino acids. CDR1 and CDR2 from the germline V gene are KGHSH and LQKENI.

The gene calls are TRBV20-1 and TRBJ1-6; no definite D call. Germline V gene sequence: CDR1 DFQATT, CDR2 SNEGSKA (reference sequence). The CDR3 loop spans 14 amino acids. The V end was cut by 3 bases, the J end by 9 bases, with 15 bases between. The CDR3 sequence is CSASELEPGSPLHF. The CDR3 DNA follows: TGCAGTGCTAGTGAATTGGAGCCGGGTTCACCCCTCCACTTT.

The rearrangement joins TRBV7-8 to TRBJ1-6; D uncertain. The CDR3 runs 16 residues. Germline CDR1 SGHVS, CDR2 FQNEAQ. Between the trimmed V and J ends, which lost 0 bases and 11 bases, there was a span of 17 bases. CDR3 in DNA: TGTGCCAGCAGCTTAGCCCCGAGAGGGATGAGACCACCCCTCCACTTT. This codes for CASSLAPRGMRPPLHF.

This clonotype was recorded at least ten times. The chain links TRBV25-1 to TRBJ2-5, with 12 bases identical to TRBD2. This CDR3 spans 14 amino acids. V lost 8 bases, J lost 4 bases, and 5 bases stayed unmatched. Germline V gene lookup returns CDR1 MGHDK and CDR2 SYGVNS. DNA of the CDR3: TGTGCCAGCGGACCGGGACTAGCGGGAGAGACCCAGTACTTC. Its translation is CASGPGLAGETQYF.

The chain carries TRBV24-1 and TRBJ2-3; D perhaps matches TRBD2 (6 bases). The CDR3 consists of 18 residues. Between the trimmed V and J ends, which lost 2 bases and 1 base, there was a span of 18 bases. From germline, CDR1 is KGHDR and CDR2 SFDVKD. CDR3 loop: CATSDSRGGAHRTDTQYF. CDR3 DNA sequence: TGTGCCACCAGTGATTCACGAGGAGGGGCCCACCGCACAGATACGCAGTATTTT.

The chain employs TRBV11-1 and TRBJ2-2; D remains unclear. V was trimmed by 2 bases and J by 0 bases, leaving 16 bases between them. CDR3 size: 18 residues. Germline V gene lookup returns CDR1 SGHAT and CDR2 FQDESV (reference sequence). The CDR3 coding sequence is TGTGCCAGCAGCTTACCCCGGGCCAGAAGGACGAACACCGGGGAGCTGTTTTTT. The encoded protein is CASSLPRARRTNTGELFF.

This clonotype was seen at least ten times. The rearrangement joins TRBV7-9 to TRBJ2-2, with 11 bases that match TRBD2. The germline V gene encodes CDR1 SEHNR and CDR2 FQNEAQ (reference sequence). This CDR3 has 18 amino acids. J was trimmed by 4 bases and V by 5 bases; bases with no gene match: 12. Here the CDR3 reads CASSQALAGGLGTGELFF. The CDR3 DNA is TGTGCCAGCAGCCAGGCATTAGCGGGAGGGCTGGGCACCGGGGAGCTGTTTTTT.